This T cell receptor (beta chain) was captured by sequencing in a study of T-cell reconstitution after alpha-beta-depleted transplantation in children. General study findings and limits: T-cell counts and diversity at one year post-transplant came mainly from newly produced T cells. Several hundred rapidly expanded clones from non-depleted graft cells reportedly supplied alpha-beta T cells about two months post-transplant.

Trimming removed 4 bases from V and 3 bases from J; junction bases left unmatched: 6. The germline CDR1 and CDR2 sequences are DFQATT and SNEGSKA (reference sequence). The CDR3 is 14 amino acids. The library targeted TCRbeta and was prepared with unique molecular identifiers. One entry per CDR3 protein results from TCRdb running MiXCR on the PCR reads. The sample lists about 6,700 distinct CDR3 sequences; around 15% were seen once. This clonotype is labeled medium-sized. The antigen remains undetermined. The receptor was isolated from a boy aged 2-15 years with acute lymphoblastic leukemia, due to receive a stem cell transplant. The sample was PBMCs, taken before TCRalphabeta/CD19-depleted stem cell transplant. The rearrangement links TRBV20-1 to TRBJ2-5; 9 bases are shared with TRBD2. The CDR3 loop reads CSATSGTIKETQYF. CDR3 coding DNA: TGCAGTGCTACTAGCGGGACCATCAAAGAGACCCAGTACTTC.